Sequencing of this T cell receptor beta chain was carried out in a study of blood T cell repertoires in COVID-19. Across the whole study: COVID-19 samples collected from the United States, Italy and Spain covered acute and convalescent phases.

Seattle enrolled patients during active infection and tracked them longitudinally. The germline V gene has CDR1 SEHNR and CDR2 FQNEAQ (reference sequence). Trimming took 5 bases from V and 3 from J; bases not matched to a gene: 4. This CDR3 region has 14 residues. Sequenced by immunoSEQ multiplex PCR; TCRdb stores in-frame clones only, minus some. The sample shows roughly 200,000 clones, more than 75% of them seen only once. Sequencing was carried out using peripheral blood. This receptor was taken from a middle-aged woman with COVID-19, enrolled during active disease. V and J are TRBV7-9 and TRBJ1-3; 7 nucleotides align to TRBD1. For the CDR3, the DNA is TGTGCCAGCAGCCGATGGACAGGTGGAAACACCATATATTTT. It yields the protein CASSRWTGGNTIYF.